Listed here are 13 T cell receptor beta chains from one sample, sequenced in a study of identical twins. TCRdb reprocessed the 5' RACE reads with MiXCR, giving one entry per CDR3 protein. The table includes a few hundred thousand distinct CDR3 sequences, roughly 10% detected once. Sequencing input: naive T cells sorted from blood. The receptors shown here come from a woman between 45 and 60 years old in good health.

This clonotype has just a few counts. The J gene is TRBJ1-6, the V gene TRBV12-3 or TRBV12-4, with TRBD1 matching 10 bases. Germline trimming cut 6 bases from V and 10 bases from J; bases unmatched to any gene: 9. CDR3 length: 15 residues. CDR3 in amino acids: CASRPGGQGSSPLHF. DNA for the CDR3: TGTGCCAGCAGGCCGGGGGGACAGGGGTCGTCACCCCTCCACTTT.

This clonotype was recorded many times. The chain employs TRBV12-3 or TRBV12-4 and TRBJ2-7, with D unclear. The CDR3 contains 15 residues. Trimming took off 0 bases at V and 5 bases at J, with 14 bases between the two ends. CDR3 nucleotide sequence: TGTGCCAGCAGTTTAGCTCGTCTGGGATGGGACGAGCAGTACTTC. Amino acid sequence: CASSLARLGWDEQYF.

In this sample, this clonotype turned up a few times. This chain connects TRBV15 to TRBJ1-3; D not resolved. Germline CDR1 and CDR2: LNHNV and YYDKDF (reference sequence). The CDR3 extends over 15 amino acids. V lost 0 bases and J 2 bases, leaving 8 bases between the germline ends. The CDR3 DNA follows: TGTGCCACCAGCAGAGAAACGAGTACTGGAAACACCATATATTTT. Its protein is CATSRETSTGNTIYF. Complete variable domain (other parts from reference TRBV15 and TRBJ1-3): DAMVIQNPRYQVTQFGKPVTLSCSQTLNHNVMYWYQQKSSQAPKLLFHYYDKDFNNEADTPDNFQSRRPNTSFCFLDIRSPGLGDTAMYLCATSRETSTGNTIYFGEGSWLTVV.

This clonotype was seen a few times. V gene TRBV20-1 combines with J gene TRBJ1-1; D gene ambiguous. In germline, CDR1 is DFQATT, CDR2 SNEGSKA (reference sequence). The CDR3 consists of 13 residues. Deletions cut 2 bases from V and 5 bases from J, with 12 bases between. The CDR3 here is CSARREGRTEAFF. CDR3 coding DNA: TGCAGTGCTAGAAGGGAGGGAAGGACTGAAGCTTTCTTT.

This sequence joins TRBV11-2 and TRBJ1-4; TRBD1 is a possible D gene (5 bases). V lost 0 bases and J lost 12, with 11 bases in between. Germline lookup yields CDR1 SGHAT and CDR2 FQNNGV. The CDR3 is made up of 13 amino acids. The CDR3, as DNA: TGTGCCAGCAGCTTAGATTTCAGGGCCGAACTGTTTTTT. Translating it yields CASSLDFRAELFF.

The V call is TRBV19, the J call TRBJ2-5; 10 bases align to TRBD2. The germline V gene has CDR1 LNHDA and CDR2 SQIVND (reference sequence). V was pared by 4 bases and J by 5 bases, with 13 bases of the junction left unmatched. CDR3 length: 17 amino acids. Here the CDR3 reads CASSTDSGLARTETQYF. CDR3 sequence (DNA): TGTGCCAGTAGTACCGATTCGGGACTAGCGAGGACTGAGACCCAGTACTTC.

This clonotype was counted many times. The chain has TRBV12-3 or TRBV12-4 and TRBJ2-4; D might be TRBD2 (6 bases). Trimming took 7 bases from V and 0 from J, leaving 16 bases between them. This CDR3 comprises 16 residues. The CDR3: CASTLSGPRAKNIQYF. The CDR3 DNA sequence: TGTGCCAGCACTCTTAGCGGCCCTCGAGCCAAAAACATTCAGTACTTC.

The rearrangement links TRBV10-3 to TRBJ2-6; a possible D gene is TRBD1 (5 bases). The germline V gene encodes CDR1 ENHRY and CDR2 SYGVKD. This CDR3 comprises 16 residues. With 11 bases removed from V and 2 bases from J, the gap between germline ends came to 19 bases. CDR3 protein: CAAQQATQAGANVLTF. The CDR3 DNA is TGTGCCGCCCAACAGGCCACCCAGGCTGGGGCCAACGTCCTGACTTTC.

The V gene is TRBV5-1, the J gene TRBJ2-1; 11 bases align to TRBD2. CDR3 size: 13 residues. V lost 2 bases, J lost 9 bases, and 1 base stayed unmatched. Germline assignment: CDR1 SGHRS and CDR2 YFSETQ. CDR3 region: CASSLLAGVEQFF. The DNA for the CDR3 is TGCGCCAGCAGCTTACTAGCGGGAGTTGAGCAGTTCTTC.

The chain is built from TRBV5-1 and TRBJ2-3, with 11 bases lining up with TRBD1. The germline V gene has CDR1 SGHRS and CDR2 YFSETQ. The junction had 3 bases not matched to a gene; V was cut back by 4 bases and J by 2 bases. The CDR3 extends over 15 amino acids. The CDR3, as DNA: TGCGCCAGCAGCCTGGGACAGGGGGACACAGATACGCAGTATTTT. This encodes CASSLGQGDTDTQYF.

The CDR3 protein is CASSHTTQLAKNIQYF. CDR3 sequence (DNA): TGTGCCAGCTCACATACGACACAGCTAGCCAAAAACATTCAGTACTTC. This chain connects TRBV18 to TRBJ2-4; no clear D gene. The V gene's germline CDR1 is KGHSH and CDR2 LQKENI. V lost 4 bases and J 0 bases, leaving 13 bases between the germline ends. CDR3 size: 16 residues. Complete variable domain (other parts from reference TRBV18 and TRBJ2-4): NAGVMQNPRHLVRRRGQEARLRCSPMKGHSHVYWYRQLPEEGLKFMVYLQKENIIDESGMPKERFSAEFPKEGPSILRIQQVVRGDSAAYFCASSHTTQLAKNIQYFGAGTRLSVL.

This clonotype has a count of ten or more. The chain carries TRBV2 and TRBJ2-3; D call uncertain. Trimming pared 7 bases from V and 4 bases from J, leaving 12 bases between. This CDR3 has 13 residues. The germline CDR1 and CDR2 sequences are SNHLY and FYNNEI. CDR3 nucleotide sequence: TGTGCCAGCAAGTCTCGGGCCTCAGATACGCAGTATTTT. Protein product: CASKSRASDTQYF.

This clonotype showed up many times. V is TRBV3-1 and J is TRBJ1-1; D is uncertain. From germline, CDR1 is LGHDT and CDR2 YNNKEL (reference sequence). Trimming pared 8 bases from V and 4 bases from J, leaving 8 bases between. CDR3 size: 11 residues. The CDR3 reads CASVGSTEAFF. The CDR3 nucleotides read TGTGCCAGCGTAGGGAGCACTGAAGCTTTCTTT.